The source of this T cell receptor (beta chain) is a study of technical replicates of blood from a handful of donors. The CDR3 covers 14 residues. From germline, CDR1 is MNHNS and CDR2 SASEGT. After removal of 7 bases from V and 6 bases from J, the junction contained 7 bases not matched to a gene. This table comes from immunoSEQ multiplex PCR, and its TCRdb copy is limited to in-frame clones, with some not included. The data contain roughly 80,000 clones, around 96% of them singletons. Input material: T cells isolated from PBMCs. This receptor was taken from a human donor in good health. The genes are TRBV6-1 and TRBJ1-1; 11 bases map to TRBD1. CDR3 residues: CASTMGQGGAEAFF. CDR3 sequence (DNA): TGTGCCAGCACCATGGGACAGGGGGGGGCTGAAGCTTTCTTT.